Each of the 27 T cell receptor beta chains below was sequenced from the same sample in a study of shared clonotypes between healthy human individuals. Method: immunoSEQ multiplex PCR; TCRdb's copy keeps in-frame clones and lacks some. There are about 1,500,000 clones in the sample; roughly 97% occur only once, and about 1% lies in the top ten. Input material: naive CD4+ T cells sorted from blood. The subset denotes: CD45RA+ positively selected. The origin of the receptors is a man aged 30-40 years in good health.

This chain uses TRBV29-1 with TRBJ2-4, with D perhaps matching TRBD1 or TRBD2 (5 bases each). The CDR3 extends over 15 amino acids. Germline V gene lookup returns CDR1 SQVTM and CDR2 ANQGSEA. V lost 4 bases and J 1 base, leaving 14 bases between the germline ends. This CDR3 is CSVVGAASAKNIQYF. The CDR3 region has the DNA TGCAGCGTTGTCGGGGCAGCATCTGCCAAAAACATTCAGTACTTC.

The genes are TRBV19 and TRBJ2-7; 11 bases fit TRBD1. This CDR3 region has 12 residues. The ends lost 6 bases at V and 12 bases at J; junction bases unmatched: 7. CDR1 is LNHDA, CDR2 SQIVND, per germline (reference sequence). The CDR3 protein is CASRGQGGSRYF. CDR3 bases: TGTGCCAGTAGGGGACAGGGGGGATCTCGGTACTTC.

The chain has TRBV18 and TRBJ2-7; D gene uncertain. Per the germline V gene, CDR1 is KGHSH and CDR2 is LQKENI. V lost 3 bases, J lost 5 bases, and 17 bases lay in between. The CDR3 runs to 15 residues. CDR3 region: CASSPLPFQLDEQYF. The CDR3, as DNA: TGTGCCAGCTCACCCCTTCCTTTTCAATTGGACGAGCAGTACTTC.

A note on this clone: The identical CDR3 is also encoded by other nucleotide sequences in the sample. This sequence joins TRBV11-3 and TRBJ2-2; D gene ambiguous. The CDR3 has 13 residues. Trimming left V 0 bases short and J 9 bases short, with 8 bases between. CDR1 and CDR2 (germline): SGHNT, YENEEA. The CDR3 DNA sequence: TGTGCCAGCAGCTTAGATGGTCGCCGGGAGCTGTTTTTT. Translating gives CASSLDGRRELFF.

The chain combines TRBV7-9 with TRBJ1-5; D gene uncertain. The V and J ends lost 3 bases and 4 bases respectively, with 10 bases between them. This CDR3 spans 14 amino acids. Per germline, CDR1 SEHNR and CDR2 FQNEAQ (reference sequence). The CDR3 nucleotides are TGTGCCAGCAGCTTTACCCATTCAAATCAGCCCCAGCATTTT. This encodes CASSFTHSNQPQHF.

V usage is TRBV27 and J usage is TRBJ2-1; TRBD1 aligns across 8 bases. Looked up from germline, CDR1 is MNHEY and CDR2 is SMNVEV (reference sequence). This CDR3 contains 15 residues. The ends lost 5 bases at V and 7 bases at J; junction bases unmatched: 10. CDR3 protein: CASSPRTGLGNEQFF. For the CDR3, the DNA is TGTGCCAGCAGTCCACGGACAGGGCTGGGGAATGAGCAGTTCTTC.

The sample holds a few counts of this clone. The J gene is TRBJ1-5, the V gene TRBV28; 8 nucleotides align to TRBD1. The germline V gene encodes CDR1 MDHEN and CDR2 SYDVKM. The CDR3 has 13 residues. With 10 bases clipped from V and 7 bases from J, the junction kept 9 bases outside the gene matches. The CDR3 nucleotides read TGTGCCATCCGGGACAGGTTTATGCAGCCCCAGCATTTT. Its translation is CAIRDRFMQPQHF.

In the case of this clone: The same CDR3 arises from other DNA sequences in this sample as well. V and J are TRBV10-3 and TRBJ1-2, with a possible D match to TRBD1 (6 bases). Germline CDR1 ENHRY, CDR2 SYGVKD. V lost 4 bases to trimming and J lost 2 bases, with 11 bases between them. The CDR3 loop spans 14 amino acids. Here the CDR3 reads CAISGIGGNYGYTF. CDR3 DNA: TGTGCCATCAGTGGGATAGGGGGAAACTATGGCTACACCTTC.

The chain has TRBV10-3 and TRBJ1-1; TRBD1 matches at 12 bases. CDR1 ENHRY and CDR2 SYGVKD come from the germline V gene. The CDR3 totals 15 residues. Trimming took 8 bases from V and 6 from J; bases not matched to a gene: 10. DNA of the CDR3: TGTGCCATCTCGGGGACAGGGGGCGCGGGAGCTGAAGCTTTCTTT. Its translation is CAISGTGGAGAEAFF.

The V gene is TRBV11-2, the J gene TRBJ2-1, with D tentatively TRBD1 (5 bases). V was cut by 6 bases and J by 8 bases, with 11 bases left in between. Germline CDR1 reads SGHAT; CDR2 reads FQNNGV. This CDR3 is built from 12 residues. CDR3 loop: CASSGQGDEQFF. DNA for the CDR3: TGTGCCAGCAGTGGACAAGGCGATGAGCAGTTCTTC.

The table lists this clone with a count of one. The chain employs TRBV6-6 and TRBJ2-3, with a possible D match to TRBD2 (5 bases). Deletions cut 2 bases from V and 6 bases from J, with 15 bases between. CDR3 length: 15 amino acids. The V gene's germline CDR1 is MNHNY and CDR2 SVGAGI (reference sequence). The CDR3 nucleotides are TGTGCCAGCAGTTACCTGGGAGATGCGTGGGATACGCAGTATTTT. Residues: CASSYLGDAWDTQYF.

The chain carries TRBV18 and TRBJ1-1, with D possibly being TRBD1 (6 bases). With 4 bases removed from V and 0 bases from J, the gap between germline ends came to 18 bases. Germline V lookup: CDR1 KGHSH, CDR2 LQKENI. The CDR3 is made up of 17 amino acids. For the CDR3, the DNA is TGTGCCAGCTCACGGAACCAGGGGCTCCCCATGAACACTGAAGCTTTCTTT. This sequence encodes CASSRNQGLPMNTEAFF.

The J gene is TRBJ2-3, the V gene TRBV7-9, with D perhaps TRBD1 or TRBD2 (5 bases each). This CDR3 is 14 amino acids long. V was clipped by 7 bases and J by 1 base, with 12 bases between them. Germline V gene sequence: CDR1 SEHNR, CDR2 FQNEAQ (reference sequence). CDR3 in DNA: TGTGCCAGCACCTTTAGGGGAGGCACAGATACGCAGTATTTT. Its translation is CASTFRGGTDTQYF.

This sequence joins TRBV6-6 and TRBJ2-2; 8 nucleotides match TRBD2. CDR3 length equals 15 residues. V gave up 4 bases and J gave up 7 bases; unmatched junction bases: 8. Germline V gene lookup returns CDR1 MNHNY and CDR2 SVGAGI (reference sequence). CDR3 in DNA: TGTGCCAGCAGTTCAGCGGGAGTCGGTGGCGGGGAGCTGTTTTTT. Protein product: CASSSAGVGGGELFF.

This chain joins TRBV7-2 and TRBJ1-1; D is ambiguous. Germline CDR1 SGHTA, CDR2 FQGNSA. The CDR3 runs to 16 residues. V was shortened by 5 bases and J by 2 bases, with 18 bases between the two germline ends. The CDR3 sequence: CASSPLPRSPNTEAFF. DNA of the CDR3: TGTGCCAGCAGCCCATTACCCAGGTCTCCAAACACTGAAGCTTTCTTT.

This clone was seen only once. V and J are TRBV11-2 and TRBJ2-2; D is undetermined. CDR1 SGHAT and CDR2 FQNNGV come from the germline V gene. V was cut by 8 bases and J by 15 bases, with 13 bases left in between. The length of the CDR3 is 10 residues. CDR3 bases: TGTGCCAGCGGAACCGATAAGGTGTTTTTT. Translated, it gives CASGTDKVFF.

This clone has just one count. The CDR3 region has the DNA TGTGCCAGCAGGGCAGGTGGGACTGCACAACATACGCAGTATTTT. Its protein product is CASRAGGTAQHTQYF. The gene calls are TRBV6-6 and TRBJ2-3; tentative D call: TRBD2 (6 bases). Trimming shortened V by 6 bases and J by 7 bases, and 20 bases separated the two germline ends. The CDR3 runs to 15 residues. Germline-derived CDR1 and CDR2 are MNHNY and SVGAGI (reference sequence).

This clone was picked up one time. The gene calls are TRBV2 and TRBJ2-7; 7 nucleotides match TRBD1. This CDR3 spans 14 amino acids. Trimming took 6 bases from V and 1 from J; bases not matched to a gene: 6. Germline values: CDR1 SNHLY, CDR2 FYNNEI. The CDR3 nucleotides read TGTGCCAGCAGAGCCGGGACAGTTTCCTACGAGCAGTACTTC. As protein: CASRAGTVSYEQYF.

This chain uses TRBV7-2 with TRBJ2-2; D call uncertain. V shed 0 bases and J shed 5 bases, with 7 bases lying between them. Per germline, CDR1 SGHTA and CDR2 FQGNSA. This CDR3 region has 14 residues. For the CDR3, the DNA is TGTGCCAGCAGCTTAGCGGTGCGGACCGGGGAGCTGTTTTTT. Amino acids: CASSLAVRTGELFF.

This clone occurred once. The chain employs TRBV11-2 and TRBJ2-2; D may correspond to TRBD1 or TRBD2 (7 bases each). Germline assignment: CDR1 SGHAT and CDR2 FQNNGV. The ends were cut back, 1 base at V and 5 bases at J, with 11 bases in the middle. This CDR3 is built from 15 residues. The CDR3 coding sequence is TGTGCCAGCAGCTTAGCCAGGGGGGGTACCGGGGAGCTGTTTTTT. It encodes CASSLARGGTGELFF. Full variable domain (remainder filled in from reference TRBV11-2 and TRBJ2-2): EAGVAQSPRYKIIEKRQSVAFWCNPISGHATLYWYQQILGQGPKLLIQFQNNGVVDDSQLPKDRFSAERLKGVDSTLKIQPAKLEDSAVYLCASSLARGGTGELFFGEGSRLTVL.

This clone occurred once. CDR3 protein: CASSGIGVQPQHF. The CDR3 region has the DNA TGTGCCAGCAGTGGGATAGGGGTCCAGCCCCAGCATTTT. This chain links TRBV28 with TRBJ1-5, with TRBD1 as a possible D gene (5 bases). Trimming stripped 5 bases from V and 7 bases from J, with 12 bases between. CDR3 length: 13 residues. Germline values: CDR1 MDHEN, CDR2 SYDVKM.

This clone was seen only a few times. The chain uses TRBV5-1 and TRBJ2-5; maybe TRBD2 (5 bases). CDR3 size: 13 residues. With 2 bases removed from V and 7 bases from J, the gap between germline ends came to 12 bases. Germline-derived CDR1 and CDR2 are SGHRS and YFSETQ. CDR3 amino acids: CASSFGVGGTQYF. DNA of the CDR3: TGCGCCAGCAGCTTTGGGGTTGGAGGGACCCAGTACTTC.

The DNA for the CDR3 is TGTGCCAGCAGCTTAGGGGCAGGGGCGAACACTGAAGCTTTCTTT. Its translation is CASSLGAGANTEAFF. V is TRBV7-9 and J is TRBJ1-1, with D possibly being TRBD1 (6 bases). With 1 base removed from V and 1 base from J, the gap between germline ends came to 10 bases. This CDR3 has 15 amino acids. Germline V gene lookup returns CDR1 SEHNR and CDR2 FQNEAQ (reference sequence).

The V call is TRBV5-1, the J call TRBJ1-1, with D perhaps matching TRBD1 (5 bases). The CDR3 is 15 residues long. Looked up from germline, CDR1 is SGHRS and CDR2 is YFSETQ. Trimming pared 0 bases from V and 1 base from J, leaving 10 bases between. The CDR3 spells CASSLERQQNTEAFF. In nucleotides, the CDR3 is TGCGCCAGCAGCTTGGAACGACAGCAGAACACTGAAGCTTTCTTT.

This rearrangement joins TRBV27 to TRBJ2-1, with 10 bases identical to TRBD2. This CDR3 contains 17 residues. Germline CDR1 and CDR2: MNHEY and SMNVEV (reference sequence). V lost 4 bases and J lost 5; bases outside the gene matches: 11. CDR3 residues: CASSSPAGGGGDNEQFF. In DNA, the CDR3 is TGTGCCAGCAGTTCTCCAGCGGGAGGGGGCGGGGACAATGAGCAGTTCTTC.

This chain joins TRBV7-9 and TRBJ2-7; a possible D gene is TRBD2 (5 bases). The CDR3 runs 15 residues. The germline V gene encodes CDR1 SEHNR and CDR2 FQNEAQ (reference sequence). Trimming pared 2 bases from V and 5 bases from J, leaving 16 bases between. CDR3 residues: CASSLYEAGTDEQYF. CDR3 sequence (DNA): TGTGCCAGCAGCTTATATGAGGCGGGCACCGACGAGCAGTACTTC. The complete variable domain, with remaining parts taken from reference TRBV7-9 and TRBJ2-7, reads DTGVSQNPRHKITKRGQNVTFRCDPISEHNRLYWYRQTLGQGPEFLTYFQNEAQLEKSRLLSDRFSAERPKGSFSTLEIQRTEQGDSAMYLCASSLYEAGTDEQYFGPGTRLTVT.

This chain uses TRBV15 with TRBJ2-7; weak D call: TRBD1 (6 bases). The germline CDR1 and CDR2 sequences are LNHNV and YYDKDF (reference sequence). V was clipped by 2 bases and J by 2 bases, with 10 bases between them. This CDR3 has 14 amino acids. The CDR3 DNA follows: TGTGCCACCAGCAGAAGGACAGAAACCTACGAGCAGTACTTC. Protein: CATSRRTETYEQYF. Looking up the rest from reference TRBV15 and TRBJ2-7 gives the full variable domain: DAMVIQNPRYQVTQFGKPVTLSCSQTLNHNVMYWYQQKSSQAPKLLFHYYDKDFNNEADTPDNFQSRRPNTSFCFLDIRSPGLGDTAMYLCATSRRTETYEQYFGPGTRLTVT.